One T cell receptor beta chain is described in this entry. Its antigen is undetermined. The TCRbeta library was prepared with unique molecular identifiers. In TCRdb, the PCR reads were re-called with MiXCR into one record per CDR3 protein. The sample has some 550,000 distinct CDR3 sequences, approximately 22% seen once. V was shortened by 0 bases and J by 8 bases, with 14 bases between the two germline ends. Germline V gene sequence: CDR1 DFQATT, CDR2 SNEGSKA (reference sequence). This CDR3 is 14 amino acids long. The data stem from a study of T-cell reconstitution after alpha-beta-depleted transplantation in children. Study-level findings and limits: Some patients showed high day-60 TCRbeta diversity, which derived from surviving recipient T cells and thymic progenitors. T-cell numbers and diversity one year post-transplant derived largely from freshly generated T cells. At around two months after transplant, the alpha-beta T cells were reportedly derived from several hundred expanded clones that came from non-depleted graft cells.

The chain joins TRBV20-1 to TRBJ2-1, with D possibly being TRBD2 (7 bases). The TCR comes from a boy in the first two years of life who had a stem cell transplant for acute myeloid leukemia, so the T cells may come from the graft donor. The sequences come from PBMCs, mostly from graft donor cells, collected 360 days after TCRalphabeta/CD19-depleted stem cell transplant. In DNA, the CDR3 is TGCAGTGCTAGAGATCGGGCGGGGGCCCATGAGCAGTTCTTC. Its protein is CSARDRAGAHEQFF.